Below, 8 T cell receptor beta chains from the same sample are listed, as sequenced in a study of Ad26.COV2.S vaccination and SARS-CoV-2 variants. The treatment is: roughly 20 received Ad26.COV2.S at low or high dose, single or two shots; a few received placebo; per-sample allocation not given. On day 63 after the first injection, vaccine and placebo recipients gave samples. The repertoire was sequenced with immunoSEQ multiplex PCR; TCRdb's copy has only in-frame clones and lacks some. The sample includes some 500,000 clones, roughly 89% of them seen just once. The material was peripheral blood, obtained in a trial of Ad26.COV2.S vaccine versus placebo. These receptors were obtained from a person aged 18-60 years who received the Ad26.COV2.S COVID-19 vaccine or a placebo.

This sequence joins TRBV7-2 and TRBJ2-7; D uncertain. V lost 1 base to trimming and J lost 3 bases, with 10 bases between them. CDR3 length: 14 amino acids. The germline V gene encodes CDR1 SGHTA and CDR2 FQGNSA. The chain's CDR3 is CASSLVAFNYEQYF. DNA of the CDR3: TGTGCCAGCAGCTTAGTTGCCTTCAACTACGAGCAGTACTTC.

The CDR3 DNA reads as TGTGCCAGAGATGAAGGAGGTACGCAGTATTTT. The encoded protein is CARDEGGTQYF. The V gene is TRBV2, the J gene TRBJ2-3; D perhaps matches TRBD2 (5 bases). The CDR3 spans 11 residues. Germline V CDR1 and CDR2: SNHLY, FYNNEI. The ends were cut back, 9 bases at V and 8 bases at J, with 12 bases in the middle. Based on the CDR3 plus reference TRBV2 and TRBJ2-3, the full variable domain is EPEVTQTPSHQVTQMGQEVILRCVPISNHLYFYWYRQILGQKVEFLVSFYNNEISEKSEIFDDQFSVERPDGSNFTLKIRSTKLEDSAMYFCARDEGGTQYFGPGTRLTVL.

This chain connects TRBV3-1 (or the pseudogene TRBV3-2) to TRBJ1-5; D ambiguous. The CDR3 runs 14 residues. Trimming left V 4 bases short and J 4 bases short, with 11 bases between. From germline, CDR1 is LGHDT and CDR2 YNNKEL (reference sequence). The CDR3 DNA sequence: TGTGCCAGCAGCCGCAGTAGTGGGAATCAGCCCCAGCATTTT. Protein product: CASSRSSGNQPQHF.

For the CDR3, the DNA is TGTGCCAGCAGGACAGGCTTTTGGGACACTGAAGCTTTCTTT. Encoded protein: CASRTGFWDTEAFF. V gene TRBV6-5 combines with J gene TRBJ1-1; maybe TRBD1 (6 bases). Germline V gene sequence: CDR1 MNHEY, CDR2 SVGAGI. This CDR3 comprises 14 residues. Trimming left V 6 bases short and J 3 bases short, with 14 bases between.

This rearrangement joins TRBV9 to TRBJ1-4, with D perhaps TRBD1 (5 bases). Germline CDR1 is SGDLS and CDR2 is YYNGEE. Deletions cut 0 bases from V and 6 bases from J, with 9 bases between. The CDR3 runs 14 residues. The CDR3 sequence: CASSVGTGDEKLFF. The CDR3 nucleotides are TGTGCCAGCAGCGTAGGGACGGGGGATGAAAAACTGTTTTTT.

There are a few counts of this clone. The chain couples TRBV7-2 to TRBJ2-1; D not resolved. Germline lookup yields CDR1 SGHTA and CDR2 FQGNSA. The CDR3 is made up of 17 amino acids. With 5 bases removed from V and 3 bases from J, the gap between germline ends came to 20 bases. In nucleotides, the CDR3 is TGTGCCAGCAGCGGAGTCCTACGGGCCCAATACTACAATGAGCAGTTCTTC. Its protein is CASSGVLRAQYYNEQFF.

This clone occurred once. The chain has TRBV12-5 and TRBJ1-5; no clear D. Germline values: CDR1 LGHNT, CDR2 FRNRAP. Trimming removed 2 bases at V and 8 bases at J, with 10 bases between. The CDR3 extends over 13 amino acids. Here the CDR3 reads CASGLLNREPQHF. The CDR3 nucleotides are TGTGCTAGTGGTTTGCTTAATAGGGAGCCCCAGCATTTT.

This rearrangement joins TRBV29-1 to TRBJ2-1, with 10 positions matching TRBD2. Germline assignment: CDR1 SQVTM and CDR2 ANQGSEA. CDR3 length: 14 residues. V was pared by 5 bases and J by 3 bases, with 4 bases of the junction left unmatched. CDR3 in amino acids: CSVQTSGHYNEQFF. Written as DNA, the CDR3 is TGCAGCGTTCAGACTAGCGGGCACTACAATGAGCAGTTCTTC.